Each of the 27 T cell receptor beta chains below was sequenced from the same sample in a study of vaccination effects on CD4 cells after COVID-19. These receptors have no identified antigens. Clones were sequenced by immunoSEQ multiplex PCR, and TCRdb holds only the in-frame ones, with some missing. The data show 55,000 to 65,000 clones, 75% to 85% seen once. Sequencing in the ViraFEST assay came after antigen-specific CD4+ T cells had been expanded with viral peptide pools, which were used to stimulate PBMC. It was after nine to ten days of culture that CD4+ T cells were isolated. The input for sequencing was CD4+ T cells from PBMCs cultured with HCoV-229E spike peptides, taken before COVID-19 vaccination. These receptors all come from a human donor who received a COVID-19 vaccine.

The chain is built from TRBV10-3 and TRBJ2-4, with 8 bases identical to TRBD1. Looked up from germline, CDR1 is ENHRY and CDR2 is SYGVKD. There are 15 residues in the CDR3. V trimming: 0 bases; J trimming: 6 bases; junction bases outside the gene matches: 4. The DNA of the CDR3 is TGTGCCATCAGTGAGTCCGGGGGACAGGTAAACATTCAGTACTTC. Translation: CAISESGGQVNIQYF.

The rearrangement joins TRBV7-6 to TRBJ2-5; 13 bases agree with TRBD2. V was clipped by 5 bases and J by 5 bases; unmatched bases: 8. Germline V CDR1 and CDR2: SGHVS, FNYEAQ. The CDR3 is 16 residues long. In nucleotides, the CDR3 is TGTGCCAGCAGCCCTGGACTAGCGGGGGCCGGGGAGACCCAGTACTTC. This gives the protein CASSPGLAGAGETQYF.

The chain combines TRBV30 with TRBJ1-1, with a possible D match to TRBD1 (5 bases). The CDR3 has 15 residues. CDR1 is GTSNPN, CDR2 SVGIG, per germline (reference sequence). V dropped 1 base and J dropped 0 bases, with 12 bases sitting between them. The CDR3 coding sequence is TGTGCCTGGAGTGATCCGGGACTAATGAACACTGAAGCTTTCTTT. It is translated as CAWSDPGLMNTEAFF.

This sequence joins TRBV21-1 and TRBJ1-2; the DNA was not used to check the table's D call, TRBD1. TRBV21-1 is given as a pseudogene. This CDR3 is 14 amino acids long. As DNA, the CDR3 is TGTGCCAGCAGCAAAGAGTGGCGGGACAGTGGCTACACCTTC. Translated, it gives CASSKEWRDSGYTF.

The rearrangement links TRBV5-6 to TRBJ1-2, with D tentatively TRBD1 (6 bases). CDR3 length equals 14 residues. Between the trimmed V and J ends, which lost 1 base and 1 base, there was a span of 8 bases. Germline V lookup: CDR1 SGHDT, CDR2 YYEEEE. In nucleotides, the CDR3 is TGTGCCAGCAGCTTGAGGACAGTTAACTATGGCTACACCTTC. It is translated as CASSLRTVNYGYTF.

The sample holds one count of this clone. This rearrangement joins TRBV30 to TRBJ2-5; 12 bases match TRBD1. Germline values: CDR1 GTSNPN, CDR2 SVGIG (reference sequence). This CDR3 is 16 amino acids long. J lost 4 bases, V lost 3 bases, and 9 bases had no gene match. DNA of the CDR3: TGTGCCTGGAGCTTAGGGGACAGGGGGCGAGGAGAGACCCAGTACTTC. Its translation: CAWSLGDRGRGETQYF.

The genes are TRBV6-5 and TRBJ1-5; the D is unclear. This CDR3 contains 15 residues. Per the germline V gene, CDR1 is MNHEY and CDR2 is SVGAGI. The ends were cut back, 2 bases at V and 4 bases at J, with 12 bases in the middle. CDR3 nucleotide sequence: TGTGCCAGCAGTTACGGCCGTAGCGGTAATCAGCCCCAGCATTTT. Protein product: CASSYGRSGNQPQHF.

This rearrangement joins TRBV5-1 to TRBJ2-7; possible D gene TRBD1, 5 bases. Germline values: CDR1 SGHRS, CDR2 YFSETQ. CDR3 length: 15 residues. Between the trimmed V and J ends, which lost 0 bases and 0 bases, there was a span of 10 bases. Written as DNA, the CDR3 is TGCGCCAGCAGCTTGGGGGGCCTGAGCTCCTACGAGCAGTACGTC. Amino acid sequence: CASSLGGLSSYEQYV.

Only one count was recorded for this clone. V and J are TRBV2 and TRBJ1-1; the D is unclear. CDR1 and CDR2 from the germline V gene are SNHLY and FYNNEI. CDR3 length equals 11 residues. V lost 6 bases and J lost 1, with 3 bases in between. The CDR3 DNA is TGTGCCAGCAGCCGGAACACTGAAGCTTTCTTT. Amino acids: CASSRNTEAFF. The complete variable domain, with remaining parts taken from reference TRBV2 and TRBJ1-1, reads EPEVTQTPSHQVTQMGQEVILRCVPISNHLYFYWYRQILGQKVEFLVSFYNNEISEKSEIFDDQFSVERPDGSNFTLKIRSTKLEDSAMYFCASSRNTEAFFGQGTRLTVV.

This clone was detected once. This chain links TRBV6-2 or TRBV6-3 with TRBJ1-5; 7 bases map to TRBD1. The CDR3 consists of 14 residues. Losses at the gene ends were 5 bases for V and 5 bases for J; bases not matched to a gene: 6. Germline V lookup: CDR1 MNHEY, CDR2 SVGEGT. CDR3 nucleotide sequence: TGTGCCAGCAGTGAGCGACAGGGCCATCAGCCCCAGCATTTT. Its protein is CASSERQGHQPQHF.

This clone has only a few counts. The chain is built from TRBV4-1 and TRBJ1-5; TRBD1 aligns across 7 bases. V dropped 5 bases and J dropped 7; count of bases not matched to a gene: 5. This CDR3 has 13 residues. Per germline, CDR1 MGHRA and CDR2 YSYEKL. CDR3 loop: CASSLYRGQPQHF. The CDR3 DNA reads as TGCGCCAGCAGCTTATACAGGGGACAGCCCCAGCATTTT.

The V and J genes are TRBV19 and TRBJ2-2; tentative D call: TRBD1 (6 bases). There are 14 residues in the CDR3. Deletions cut 5 bases from V and 4 bases from J, with 11 bases between. In germline, CDR1 is LNHDA, CDR2 SQIVND (reference sequence). As DNA, the CDR3 is TGTGCCAGTAGTGCTCAGGGGACCACCGGGGAGCTGTTTTTT. It codes for CASSAQGTTGELFF.

The chain carries TRBV5-4 and TRBJ2-7, with D possibly TRBD2 on 6 matching bases. CDR1 SGHNT and CDR2 YYREEE come from the germline V gene (reference sequence). The CDR3 covers 14 residues. Trimming removed 4 bases from V and 3 bases from J, with 14 bases in between. CDR3 amino acids: CASSPWGLVYEQYV. The CDR3 DNA follows: TGTGCCAGCAGCCCCTGGGGACTCGTCTACGAGCAGTACGTC.

The chain employs TRBV18 and TRBJ2-5; no reliable D call. With 1 base removed from V and 5 bases from J, the gap between germline ends came to 11 bases. Germline CDR1 and CDR2: KGHSH and LQKENI. The CDR3 loop spans 14 amino acids. The CDR3 DNA follows: TGTGCCAGCTCACCACGTGCCTCCGCGGAGACCCAGTACTTC. Translated, it gives CASSPRASAETQYF.

This chain links TRBV7-2 with TRBJ2-7, with D possibly TRBD1 on 5 matching bases. Germline V lookup: CDR1 SGHTA, CDR2 FQGNSA. This CDR3 spans 14 amino acids. The germline V and J ends were trimmed by 0 bases and 0 bases, with 6 bases remaining between them. This chain's CDR3 is CASSLAQASYEQYV. The CDR3 DNA sequence: TGTGCCAGCAGCTTAGCACAGGCCTCCTACGAGCAGTACGTC.

This clone showed up just once. The chain employs TRBV24-1 and TRBJ2-3; the D is unclear. CDR3 length equals 15 residues. Germline V gene data show CDR1 as KGHDR and CDR2 as SFDVKD. The germline V and J ends were trimmed by 0 bases and 2 bases, with 8 bases remaining between them. The CDR3 protein is CATSDLGETTDTQYF. CDR3 coding DNA: TGTGCCACCAGTGATTTGGGCGAAACCACAGATACGCAGTATTTT.

The J gene is TRBJ2-5, the V gene TRBV10-3; 9 positions match TRBD1. CDR1 and CDR2 from the germline V gene are ENHRY and SYGVKD. The CDR3 has 16 residues. J was trimmed by 4 bases and V by 5 bases; bases with no gene match: 11. Here the CDR3 reads CAISRTGQGIGETQYF. The CDR3 nucleotides are TGTGCCATCAGTCGTACGGGACAGGGAATCGGAGAGACCCAGTACTTC.

The chain has TRBV5-4 and TRBJ2-2, with D possibly matching TRBD1 (6 bases). The germline CDR1 and CDR2 sequences are SGHNT and YYREEE (reference sequence). The V end lost 6 bases, the J end lost 3 bases, and 15 bases lay between the germline ends. This CDR3 is built from 15 residues. CDR3 sequence reads: CASNLQGADTGELFF. As DNA, the CDR3 is TGTGCCAGCAACCTACAGGGTGCCGACACCGGGGAGCTGTTTTTT.

The V and J genes are TRBV12-3 or TRBV12-4 and TRBJ2-1; D perhaps matches TRBD2 (6 bases). Trimming removed 6 bases from V and 7 bases from J, with 13 bases in between. The length of the CDR3 is 13 residues. CDR3 protein: CASSRGRGNEQFF. The DNA of the CDR3 is TGTGCCAGCAGCCGTGGACGGGGGAATGAGCAGTTCTTC.

The chain uses TRBV5-6 and TRBJ1-2, with 9 bases fitting TRBD1. The germline gives CDR1 SGHDT, CDR2 YYEEEE. The trim removed 6 bases at V and 5 bases at J, leaving 8 bases unmatched. The CDR3 has 14 residues. The CDR3 here is CASTRWDREYGYTF. As DNA, the CDR3 is TGTGCCAGCACCCGATGGGACAGGGAGTATGGCTACACCTTC.

The chain joins TRBV28 to TRBJ1-1; no firm D call. Germline V CDR1 and CDR2: MDHEN, SYDVKM. V dropped 5 bases and J dropped 3 bases, with 16 bases sitting between them. There are 15 residues in the CDR3. CDR3 DNA: TGTGCCAGCAGTAATGAGATATGGAAGGACACTGAAGCTTTCTTT. Residues: CASSNEIWKDTEAFF.

This clone was counted a single time. The chain couples TRBV2 to TRBJ2-3, with 8 bases that match TRBD2. J lost 4 bases, V lost 8 bases, and 8 bases had no gene match. The CDR3 is 14 amino acids. Germline CDR1 and CDR2: SNHLY and FYNNEI. The CDR3 sequence: CASFLAGISDTQYF. CDR3 coding DNA: TGTGCCAGCTTCCTAGCGGGCATCTCAGATACGCAGTATTTT. The variable domain in full, completed from reference TRBV2 and TRBJ2-3, reads EPEVTQTPSHQVTQMGQEVILRCVPISNHLYFYWYRQILGQKVEFLVSFYNNEISEKSEIFDDQFSVERPDGSNFTLKIRSTKLEDSAMYFCASFLAGISDTQYFGPGTRLTVL.

This clone was seen only once. This chain connects TRBV4-1 to TRBJ2-2, with TRBD2 matching over 11 bases. Germline V gene sequence: CDR1 MGHRA, CDR2 YSYEKL. Trimming cost V 4 bases and J 5 bases; bases outside gene matches: 15. This CDR3 has 19 residues. CDR3 sequence (DNA): TGCGCCAGCAGCCCCCGGGTAGCGGGGGGGCCACAAGGGACCGGGGAGCTGTTTTTT. Translating gives CASSPRVAGGPQGTGELFF.

The V and J genes are TRBV3-1 (or the pseudogene TRBV3-2) and TRBJ1-2; D is possibly TRBD1 (5 bases). CDR1 LGHDT and CDR2 YNNKEL come from the germline V gene (reference sequence). The CDR3 runs to 14 residues. The V gene lost 2 bases and the J gene lost 6 bases, with 13 bases spanning the gap. The CDR3 coding sequence is TGTGCCAGCAGCCAACGGGACGTAACCAATGGCTACACCTTC. Protein: CASSQRDVTNGYTF.

This clone appeared a single time. V usage is TRBV6-2 or TRBV6-3 and J usage is TRBJ1-6; unclear D gene. Germline CDR1 MNHEY, CDR2 SVGEGT. The CDR3 contains 18 residues. Trimming pared 2 bases from V and 3 bases from J, leaving 17 bases between. The CDR3 loop reads CASSYVLLGPVYNSPLHF. As DNA, the CDR3 is TGTGCCAGCAGTTACGTTCTTCTTGGACCTGTCTATAATTCACCCCTCCACTTT.

The chain combines TRBV6-5 with TRBJ1-1, with D hard to call. The CDR3 totals 15 residues. Germline CDR1 is MNHEY and CDR2 is SVGAGI. V shed 6 bases and J shed 1 base, with 15 bases lying between them. CDR3 nucleotides: TGTGCCAGCAGCCCCGCTACCGCGGGGAACACTGAAGCTTTCTTT. It translates to CASSPATAGNTEAFF.

The rearrangement uses TRBV15 and TRBJ2-1; 9 nucleotides match TRBD1. The CDR3 is 16 residues long. Germline CDR1 LNHNV, CDR2 YYDKDF (reference sequence). Trimming removed 1 base from V and 7 bases from J; junction bases left unmatched: 8. The DNA for the CDR3 is TGTGCCACCAGCAGAGGGGGGGGACAGGGAGGTAATGAGCAGTTCTTC. Its translation is CATSRGGGQGGNEQFF.